What follows is one T cell receptor beta chain and its context. This sample is drawn from a study of T-cell memory formation after mild COVID-19. Trimming removed 0 bases from V and 4 bases from J; junction bases left unmatched: 10. Germline CDR1 is SQVTM and CDR2 is ANQGSEA. The CDR3 runs to 17 residues. Using its own MiXCR run on the 5' RACE reads, TCRdb lists one record per CDR3 protein. Of about 430,000 distinct CDR3 sequences listed, roughly a quarter are singletons. This sequence originates from an adult woman who had mild COVID-19 (a few samples of this study predate the infection). Cell type and time point are not known. This chain links TRBV29-1 with TRBJ1-2; 11 bases line up with TRBD1. Sequences were obtained from PBMCs or a T cell subset sorted from them (not recorded which). CDR3 in amino acids: CSVEELHRTGGFYGYTF. Written as DNA, the CDR3 is TGCAGCGTTGAAGAGCTTCACCGGACAGGGGGCTTCTATGGCTACACCTTC. Using reference TRBV29-1 and TRBJ1-2 for the parts outside the CDR3, the full variable domain is SAVISQKPSRDICQRGTSLTIQCQVDSQVTMMFWYRQQPGQSLTLIATANQGSEATYESGFVIDKFPISRPNLTFSTLTVSNMSPEDSSIYLCSVEELHRTGGFYGYTFGSGTRLTVV.